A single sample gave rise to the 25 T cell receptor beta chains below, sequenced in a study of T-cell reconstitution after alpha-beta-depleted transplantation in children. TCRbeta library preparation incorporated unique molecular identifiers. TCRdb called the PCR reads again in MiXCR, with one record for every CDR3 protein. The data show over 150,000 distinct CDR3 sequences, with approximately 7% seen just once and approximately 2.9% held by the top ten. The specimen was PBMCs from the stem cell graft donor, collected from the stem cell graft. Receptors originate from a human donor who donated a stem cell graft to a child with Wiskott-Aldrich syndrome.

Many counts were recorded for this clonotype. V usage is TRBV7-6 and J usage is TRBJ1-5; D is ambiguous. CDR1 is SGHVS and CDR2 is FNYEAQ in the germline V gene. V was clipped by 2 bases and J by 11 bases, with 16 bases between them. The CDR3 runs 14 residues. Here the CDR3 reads CASSLSSTNWAQHF. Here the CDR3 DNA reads TGTGCCAGCAGCTTAAGCTCCACAAACTGGGCCCAGCATTTT.

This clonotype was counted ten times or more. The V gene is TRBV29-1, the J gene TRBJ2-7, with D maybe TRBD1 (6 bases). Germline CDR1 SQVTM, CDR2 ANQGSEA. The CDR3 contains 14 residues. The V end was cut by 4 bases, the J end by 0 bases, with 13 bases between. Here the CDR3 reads CSVALPGASYEQYF. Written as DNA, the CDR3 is TGCAGCGTTGCTTTGCCAGGGGCCTCCTACGAGCAGTACTTC.

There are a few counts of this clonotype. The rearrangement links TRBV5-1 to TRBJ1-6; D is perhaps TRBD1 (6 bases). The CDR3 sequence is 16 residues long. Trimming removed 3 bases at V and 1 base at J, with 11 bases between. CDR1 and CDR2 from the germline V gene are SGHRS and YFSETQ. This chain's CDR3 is CASSSGGGSYNSPLHF. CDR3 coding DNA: TGCGCCAGCAGCTCTGGAGGGGGATCCTATAATTCACCCCTCCACTTT.

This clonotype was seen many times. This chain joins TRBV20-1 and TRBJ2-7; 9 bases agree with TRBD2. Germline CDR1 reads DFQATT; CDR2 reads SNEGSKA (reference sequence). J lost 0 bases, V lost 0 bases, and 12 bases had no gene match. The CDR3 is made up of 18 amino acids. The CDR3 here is CSARDWTALAGSSYEQYF. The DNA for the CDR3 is TGCAGTGCTAGAGATTGGACAGCCCTAGCGGGGAGCTCCTACGAGCAGTACTTC.

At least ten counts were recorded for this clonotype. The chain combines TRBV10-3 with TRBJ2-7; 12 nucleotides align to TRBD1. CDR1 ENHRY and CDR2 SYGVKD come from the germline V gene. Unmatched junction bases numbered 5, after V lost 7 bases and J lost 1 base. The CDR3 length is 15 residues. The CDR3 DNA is TGTGCCATCACCGGGACAGGGGGCGCATCCTACGAGCAGTACTTC. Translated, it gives CAITGTGGASYEQYF.

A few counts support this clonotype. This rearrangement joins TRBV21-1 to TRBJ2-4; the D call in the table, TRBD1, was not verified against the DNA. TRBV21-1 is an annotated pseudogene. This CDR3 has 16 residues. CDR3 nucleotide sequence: TGTGCCAGCAGCATCCTGACAGAACTAGCCAAAAACATTCAGTACTTC. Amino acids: CASSILTELAKNIQYF.

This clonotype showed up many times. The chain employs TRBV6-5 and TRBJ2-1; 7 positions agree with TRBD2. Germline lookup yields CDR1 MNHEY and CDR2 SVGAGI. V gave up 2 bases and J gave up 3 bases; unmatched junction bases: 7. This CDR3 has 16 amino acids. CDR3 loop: CASSYPGGSGYNEQFF. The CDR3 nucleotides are TGTGCCAGCAGTTACCCGGGGGGTAGCGGCTACAATGAGCAGTTCTTC.

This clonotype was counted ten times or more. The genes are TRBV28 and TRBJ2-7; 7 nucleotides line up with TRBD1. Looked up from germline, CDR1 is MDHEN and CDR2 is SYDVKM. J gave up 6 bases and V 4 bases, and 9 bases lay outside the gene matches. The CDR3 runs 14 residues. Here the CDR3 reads CASSSTGTRGEQYF. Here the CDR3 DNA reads TGTGCCAGCAGTTCGACAGGGACAAGGGGCGAGCAGTACTTC.

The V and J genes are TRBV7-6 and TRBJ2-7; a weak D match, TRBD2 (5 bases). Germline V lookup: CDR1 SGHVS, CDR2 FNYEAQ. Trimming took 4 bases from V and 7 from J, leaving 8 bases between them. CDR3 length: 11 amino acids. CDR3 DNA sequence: TGTGCCAGCAGCTACGCGGGTGAGCAGTACTTC. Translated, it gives CASSYAGEQYF.

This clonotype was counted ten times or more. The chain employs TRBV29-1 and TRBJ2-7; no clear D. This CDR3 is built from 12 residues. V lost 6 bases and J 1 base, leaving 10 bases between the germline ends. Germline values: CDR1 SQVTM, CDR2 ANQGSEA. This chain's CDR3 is CSVADTSYEQYF. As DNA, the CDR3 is TGCAGCGTGGCTGACACTTCCTACGAGCAGTACTTC.

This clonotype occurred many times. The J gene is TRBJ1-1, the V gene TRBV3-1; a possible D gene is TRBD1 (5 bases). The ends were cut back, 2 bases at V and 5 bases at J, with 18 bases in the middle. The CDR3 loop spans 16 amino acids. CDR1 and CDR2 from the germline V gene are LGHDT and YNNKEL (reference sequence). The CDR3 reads CASSQPLGGSGTEAFF. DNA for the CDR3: TGTGCCAGCAGCCAACCCCTCGGGGGATCGGGAACTGAAGCTTTCTTT.

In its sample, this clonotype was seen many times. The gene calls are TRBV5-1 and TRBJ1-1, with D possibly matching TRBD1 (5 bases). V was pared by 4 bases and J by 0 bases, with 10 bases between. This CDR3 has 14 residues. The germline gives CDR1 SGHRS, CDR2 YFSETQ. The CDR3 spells CASSLWGMNTEAFF. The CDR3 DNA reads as TGCGCCAGCAGCCTTTGGGGGATGAACACTGAAGCTTTCTTT.

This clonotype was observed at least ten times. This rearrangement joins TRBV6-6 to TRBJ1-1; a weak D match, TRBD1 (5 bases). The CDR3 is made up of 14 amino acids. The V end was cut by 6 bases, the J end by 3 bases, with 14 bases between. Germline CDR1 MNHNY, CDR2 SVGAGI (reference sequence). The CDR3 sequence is CASSPKRGHTEAFF. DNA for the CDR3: TGTGCCAGCAGCCCTAAAAGGGGTCACACTGAAGCTTTCTTT.

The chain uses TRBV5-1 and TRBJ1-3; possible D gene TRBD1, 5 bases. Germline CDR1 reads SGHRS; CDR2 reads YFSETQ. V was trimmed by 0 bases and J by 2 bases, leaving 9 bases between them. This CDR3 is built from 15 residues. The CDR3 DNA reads TGCGCCAGCAGCTTGGCGGCAGGGACTGGAAACACCATATATTTT. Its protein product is CASSLAAGTGNTIYF.

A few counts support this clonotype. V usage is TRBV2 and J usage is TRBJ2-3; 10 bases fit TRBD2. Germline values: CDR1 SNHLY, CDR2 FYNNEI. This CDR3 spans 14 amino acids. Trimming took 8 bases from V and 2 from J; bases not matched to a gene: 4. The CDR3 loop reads CASGLAGVTDTQYF. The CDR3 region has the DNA TGTGCCAGCGGGCTAGCGGGAGTCACAGATACGCAGTATTTT.

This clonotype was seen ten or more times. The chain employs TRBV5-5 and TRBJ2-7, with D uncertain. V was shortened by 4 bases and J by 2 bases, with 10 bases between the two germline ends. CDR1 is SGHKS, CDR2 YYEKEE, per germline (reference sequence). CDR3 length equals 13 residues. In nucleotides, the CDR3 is TGTGCCAGCAGCCCCGCACCAACCTACGAGCAGTACTTC. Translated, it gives CASSPAPTYEQYF.

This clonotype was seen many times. In DNA, the CDR3 is TGCAGTGCTAGTCCTTCTTGGTTAGGGTACAATGAGCAGTTCTTC. Amino acid sequence: CSASPSWLGYNEQFF. The rearrangement uses TRBV20-1 and TRBJ2-1, with D unclear. Germline V gene sequence: CDR1 DFQATT, CDR2 SNEGSKA (reference sequence). This CDR3 has 15 amino acids. V dropped 3 bases and J dropped 4 bases, with 16 bases sitting between them.

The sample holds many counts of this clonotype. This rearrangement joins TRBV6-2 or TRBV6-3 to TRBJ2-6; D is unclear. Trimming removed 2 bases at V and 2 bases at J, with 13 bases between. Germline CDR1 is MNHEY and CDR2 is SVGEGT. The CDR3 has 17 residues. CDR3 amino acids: CASSYVGGLAGANVLTF. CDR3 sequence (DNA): TGTGCCAGCAGTTACGTTGGTGGGTTGGCTGGGGCCAACGTCCTGACTTTC.

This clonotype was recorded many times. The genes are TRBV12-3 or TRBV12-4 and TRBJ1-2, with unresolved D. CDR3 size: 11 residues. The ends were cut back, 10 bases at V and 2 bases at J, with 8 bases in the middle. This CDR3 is CATQLNYGYTF. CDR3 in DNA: TGTGCCACCCAGTTGAACTATGGCTACACCTTC.

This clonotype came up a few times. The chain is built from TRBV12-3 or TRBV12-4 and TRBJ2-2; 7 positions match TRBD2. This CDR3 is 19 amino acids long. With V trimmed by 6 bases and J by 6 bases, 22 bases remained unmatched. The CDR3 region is CASSPKRAGRGGFAGELFF. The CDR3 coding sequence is TGTGCCAGCAGCCCTAAACGAGCGGGGCGAGGCGGGTTCGCCGGGGAGCTGTTTTTT.

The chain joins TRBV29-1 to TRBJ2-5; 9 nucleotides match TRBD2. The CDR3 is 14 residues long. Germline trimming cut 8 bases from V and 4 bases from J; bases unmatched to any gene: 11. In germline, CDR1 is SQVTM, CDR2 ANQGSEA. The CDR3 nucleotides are TGCAGCTTTTTTGGGGCTAGCGGGGCAGAGACCCAGTACTTC. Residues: CSFFGASGAETQYF.

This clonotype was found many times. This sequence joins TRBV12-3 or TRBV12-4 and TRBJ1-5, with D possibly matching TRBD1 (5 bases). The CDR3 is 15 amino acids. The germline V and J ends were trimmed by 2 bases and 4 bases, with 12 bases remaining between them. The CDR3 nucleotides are TGTGCCAGCAGTTTACGCGGGGGAGCAAATCAGCCCCAGCATTTT. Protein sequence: CASSLRGGANQPQHF.

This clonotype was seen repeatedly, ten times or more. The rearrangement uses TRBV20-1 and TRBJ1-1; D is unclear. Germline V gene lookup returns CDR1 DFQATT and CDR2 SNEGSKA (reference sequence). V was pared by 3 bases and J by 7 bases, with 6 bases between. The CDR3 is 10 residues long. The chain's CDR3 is CSARRVEAFF. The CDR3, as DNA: TGCAGTGCTAGGCGGGTTGAAGCTTTCTTT.

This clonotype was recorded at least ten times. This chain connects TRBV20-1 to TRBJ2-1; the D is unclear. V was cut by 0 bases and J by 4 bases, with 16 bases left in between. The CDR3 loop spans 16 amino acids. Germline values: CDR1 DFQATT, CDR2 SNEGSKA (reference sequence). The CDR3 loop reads CSARDLAGPTYNEQFF. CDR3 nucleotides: TGCAGTGCTAGAGATCTCGCCGGGCCCACTTACAATGAGCAGTTCTTC.

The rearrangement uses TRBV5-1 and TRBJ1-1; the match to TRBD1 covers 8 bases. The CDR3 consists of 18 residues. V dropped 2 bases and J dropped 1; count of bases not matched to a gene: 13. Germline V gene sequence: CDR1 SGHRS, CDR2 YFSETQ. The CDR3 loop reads CASSLVLLDRAGNTEAFF. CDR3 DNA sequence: TGCGCCAGCAGCTTAGTACTCTTGGACAGGGCTGGGAACACTGAAGCTTTCTTT.